The entry below gives a single T cell receptor (beta chain) sequence along with its context. These data come from a study of blood T cell repertoires in COVID-19. Study-level background: Researchers got acute and convalescent COVID-19 samples from the United States, Italy and Spain. Nucleic acid was either cDNA or gDNA, and it came from T cells, B-cell-depleted T cells, or PBMCs.

V trimming: 4 bases; J trimming: 0 bases; junction bases outside the gene matches: 3. In germline, CDR1 is LNHDA, CDR2 SQIVND (reference sequence). This CDR3 region has 15 residues. Per the study methods: Estimates of nucleated cell counts were drawn from the amplification of reference gene primers. Measured with immunoSEQ multiplex PCR; TCRdb has only the in-frame clones, and not every one. The V and J calls and the clone size are those of that table, but D and trimming were determined from the DNA. The data hold some 220,000 clones, with roughly four fifths observed a single time. Sequenced input: peripheral blood. The sequence was collected from a woman in her sixties with acute or convalescent COVID-19. The chain couples TRBV19 to TRBJ1-3, with TRBD1 matching over 7 bases. The CDR3 region is CASSSAGGSGNTIYF. In DNA, the CDR3 is TGTGCCAGTAGTAGCGCAGGGGGCTCTGGAAACACCATATATTTT.